A single sample gave rise to the 18 T cell receptor beta chains below, sequenced in a study of beta chain features in type 1 diabetes. TCRB transcripts that were expressed got sequenced, as all of the isolated RNA had been reverse transcribed. Only in-frame clones appear in the TCRdb table, and some are missing; sequencing was by immunoSEQ multiplex PCR. Of around 290,000 clones listed, around 7.8% were seen once; the top ten hold approximately 1%. Specimen: central memory CD4+ T cells from blood. The receptor set was obtained from a woman younger than 30 in good health.

The V gene is TRBV11-2, the J gene TRBJ2-1; D perhaps matches TRBD1 (7 bases). In germline, CDR1 is SGHAT, CDR2 FQNNGV. Trimming removed 0 bases at V and 9 bases at J, with 18 bases between. This CDR3 is built from 16 residues. CDR3 in DNA: TGTGCCAGCAGCTTAGAGGCTGGAGGGGCAGGGGGTGAGCAGTTCTTC. Translation gives CASSLEAGGAGGEQFF.

V usage is TRBV20-1 and J usage is TRBJ1-2; 9 nucleotides align to TRBD1. The V gene end was trimmed by 6 bases and the J gene end by 6 bases; junction bases not matched to a gene: 2. This CDR3 comprises 11 residues. CDR1 is DFQATT and CDR2 is SNEGSKA in the germline V gene (reference sequence). CDR3 residues: CSAWDRDGYTF. Here the CDR3 DNA reads TGCAGTGCGTGGGACAGGGATGGCTACACCTTC.

This clone appeared a few times. V and J are TRBV7-2 and TRBJ2-5; 11 bases match TRBD2. The J segment lost 5 bases and the V segment lost 5 bases, leaving 10 bases of the junction unmatched. The CDR3 length is 16 residues. The V gene's germline CDR1 is SGHTA and CDR2 FQGNSA. The CDR3 sequence: CASSRPISGGAETQYF. DNA for the CDR3: TGTGCCAGCAGCCGCCCGATTAGCGGGGGGGCCGAGACCCAGTACTTC.

DNA of the CDR3: TGTGCCAGCAGTTCACATACAGAGGAAGCTTTCTTT. It encodes CASSSHTEEAFF. The rearrangement joins TRBV27 to TRBJ1-1; D is uncertain. The CDR3 consists of 12 residues. Germline values: CDR1 MNHEY, CDR2 SMNVEV (reference sequence). Trimming removed 4 bases from V and 8 bases from J, with 11 bases in between.

V is TRBV4-2 and J is TRBJ2-1, with 7 bases aligning to TRBD2. CDR3 size: 17 residues. J was trimmed by 3 bases and V by 3 bases; bases with no gene match: 11. Germline assignment: CDR1 LGHNA and CDR2 YNFKEQ. The CDR3 DNA reads as TGTGCCAGCAGCCAGGTGTCGGGCGGGAGTGGCTACAATGAGCAGTTCTTC. This sequence encodes CASSQVSGGSGYNEQFF.

The chain joins TRBV11-1 to TRBJ1-2; D remains unclear. CDR1 and CDR2 (germline): SGHAT, FQDESV (reference sequence). CDR3 size: 12 residues. Deletions cut 0 bases from V and 13 bases from J, with 12 bases between. The CDR3 here is CASSLAGGYVTF. Written as DNA, the CDR3 is TGTGCCAGCAGCTTAGCAGGCGGTTACGTCACCTTC.

The V call is TRBV7-3, the J call TRBJ2-1; D is ambiguous. Per germline, CDR1 SGHTA and CDR2 FQGTGA. Trimming removed 5 bases at V and 0 bases at J, with 11 bases between. The CDR3 runs 15 residues. CDR3 in amino acids: CASSIGSTSYNEQFF. The CDR3 coding sequence is TGTGCCAGCAGCATCGGAAGTACCTCCTACAATGAGCAGTTCTTC.

This clone was found a few times. V and J are TRBV18 and TRBJ1-2, with D maybe TRBD1 (5 bases). CDR1 and CDR2 from the germline V gene are KGHSH and LQKENI. V was shortened by 5 bases and J by 1 base, with 17 bases between the two germline ends. This CDR3 has 16 residues. The CDR3 region is CASSELWDPYNYGYTF. As DNA, the CDR3 is TGTGCCAGCTCAGAACTTTGGGACCCATATAACTATGGCTACACCTTC.

V gene TRBV21-1 combines with J gene TRBJ1-5; the D call in the table, TRBD1, was not verified against the DNA. TRBV21-1 is reported as a pseudogene. The CDR3 extends over 17 amino acids. The CDR3 region has the DNA TGTGCCAGCCCACGCGGACGGGACAGGGAATCCAATCAGCCCCAGCATTTT. It specifies CASPRGRDRESNQPQHF.

In the case of this clone: Compared with germline, one end of the junction differs, possibly owing to a read error. This chain joins TRBV7-2 and TRBJ2-1, with D maybe TRBD1 (7 bases). Germline CDR1 and CDR2: SGHTA and FQGNSA. This CDR3 contains 16 residues. CDR3 nucleotides: TGTGCCAGCAGCTTACAGGGGGGCATTTCCTTCAATGAGCAGTTCTTC. Its translation is CASSLQGGISFNEQFF.

V is TRBV29-1 and J is TRBJ1-2, with 7 bases fitting TRBD1. Germline V gene sequence: CDR1 SQVTM, CDR2 ANQGSEA. V lost 4 bases to trimming and J lost 2 bases; unmatched junction nucleotides: 7. The CDR3 loop spans 14 amino acids. The CDR3 bases are TGCAGCGTTGCCCCCGGGACAGCCAACTATGGCTACACCTTC. Protein sequence: CSVAPGTANYGYTF. Supplemented by reference TRBV29-1 and TRBJ1-2, the full variable domain reads SAVISQKPSRDICQRGTSLTIQCQVDSQVTMMFWYRQQPGQSLTLIATANQGSEATYESGFVIDKFPISRPNLTFSTLTVSNMSPEDSSIYLCSVAPGTANYGYTFGSGTRLTVV.

V usage is TRBV7-2 and J usage is TRBJ2-7; 11 bases are shared with TRBD2. Germline CDR1 and CDR2: SGHTA and FQGNSA. The CDR3 has 14 amino acids. V trimming: 5 bases; J trimming: 3 bases; junction bases outside the gene matches: 3. The CDR3 spells CASSQTSGGYEQYF. CDR3 nucleotides: TGTGCCAGCAGCCAAACTAGCGGGGGCTACGAGCAGTACTTC.

Worth noting for this clone: Compared with germline, one end of the junction differs, possibly owing to a read error. This chain uses TRBV28 with TRBJ1-1; D might be TRBD1 (6 bases). The germline CDR1 and CDR2 sequences are MDHEN and SYDVKM. CDR3 length equals 12 residues. The CDR3 here is CASTPPGRGGIF. The CDR3 bases are TGTGCCAGCACCCCCCCTGGGAGGGGGGGCATCTTT.

The rearrangement joins TRBV19 to TRBJ1-5; TRBD1 aligns across 8 bases. This CDR3 contains 19 residues. J gave up 0 bases and V 0 bases, and 10 bases lay outside the gene matches. The germline V gene encodes CDR1 LNHDA and CDR2 SQIVND (reference sequence). The CDR3: CASSIDLFRQGASNQPQHF. The DNA of the CDR3 is TGTGCCAGTAGTATAGATCTATTCCGGCAGGGGGCTAGCAATCAGCCCCAGCATTTT.

This clone was detected many times. The chain couples TRBV14 to TRBJ2-5; 8 positions match TRBD1. Looked up from germline, CDR1 is SGHDN and CDR2 is FVKESK. This CDR3 has 15 residues. The V gene end was trimmed by 5 bases and the J gene end by 4 bases; junction bases not matched to a gene: 9. CDR3 DNA: TGTGCCAGCAGCACCCGGACAGGGTTAGGAGAGACCCAGTACTTC. Amino acids: CASSTRTGLGETQYF.

In this sample, this clone turned up a few times. The CDR3: CASSLYGQGGDEKLFF. The CDR3 DNA reads as TGTGCCAGCAGTTTATACGGTCAGGGGGGCGATGAAAAACTGTTTTTT. The rearrangement links TRBV27 to TRBJ1-4; 7 nucleotides align to TRBD1. The ends lost 1 base at V and 6 bases at J; junction bases unmatched: 8. In germline, CDR1 is MNHEY, CDR2 SMNVEV (reference sequence). This CDR3 region has 16 residues.

Concerning this clone: The sample contains more than one DNA sequence encoding this CDR3. The chain links TRBV7-2 to TRBJ2-2, with a possible D match to TRBD1 (5 bases). Germline V gene lookup returns CDR1 SGHTA and CDR2 FQGNSA. V gave up 2 bases and J gave up 4 bases, with 5 bases separating them. CDR3 length: 13 amino acids. The CDR3 bases are TGTGCCAGCAGCTTACAGGGCACCGGGGAGCTGTTTTTT. Translation gives CASSLQGTGELFF.

In this sample, this clone turned up a few times. This rearrangement joins TRBV6-6 to TRBJ2-3; TRBD2 aligns across 10 bases. Unmatched junction bases numbered 1, after V lost 6 bases and J lost 1 base. The CDR3 is made up of 14 amino acids. Germline assignment: CDR1 MNHNY and CDR2 SVGAGI (reference sequence). This CDR3 reads CASSLAGGTDTQYF. The CDR3, as DNA: TGTGCCAGCAGCCTAGCGGGGGGCACAGATACGCAGTATTTT.